These 2 T cell receptor beta chains originate from one sample sequenced in a study of cytomegalovirus exposure and HLA in healthy donors. PCR amplification relied on 60 Vbeta primers (plus 13 Jbeta primers). Some clones are missing from TCRdb's copy, which holds only in-frame ones; the method was immunoSEQ multiplex PCR. The table includes fewer than 200,000 clones, 65% to 85% detected once. The specimen was PBMCs. Source of these receptors: a man aged 55 to 70 in good health and CMV-seronegative.

This sequence joins TRBV6-1 and TRBJ1-2; D uncertain. The CDR3 extends over 13 amino acids. The V gene lost 4 bases and the J gene lost 4 bases, with 10 bases spanning the gap. Germline assignment: CDR1 MNHNS and CDR2 SASEGT. CDR3 loop: CASSGTAGYGYTF. The DNA for the CDR3 is TGTGCCAGCAGTGGAACAGCGGGCTATGGCTACACCTTC.

The rearrangement uses TRBV29-1 and TRBJ1-4, with D unresolved. CDR1 and CDR2 (germline): SQVTM, ANQGSEA. V was clipped by 6 bases and J by 0 bases, with 14 bases between them. The CDR3 has 15 amino acids. The CDR3, as DNA: TGCAGCGTGGATGACGGACTGGCAACTAATGAAAAACTGTTTTTT. Amino acid sequence: CSVDDGLATNEKLFF. The complete variable domain, with remaining parts taken from reference TRBV29-1 and TRBJ1-4, reads SAVISQKPSRDICQRGTSLTIQCQVDSQVTMMFWYRQQPGQSLTLIATANQGSEATYESGFVIDKFPISRPNLTFSTLTVSNMSPEDSSIYLCSVDDGLATNEKLFFGSGTQLSVL.